Listed here are 8 T cell receptor beta chains from one sample, sequenced in a study of cytomegalovirus exposure and HLA in healthy donors. PCR used 60 Vbeta primers and 13 Jbeta primers. Profiled with immunoSEQ multiplex PCR; TCRdb holds only in-frame clones, not every one. The sample has 70,000 to 95,000 clones, more than 75% seen once. Sequencing was done on a sample of PBMCs. The receptor source for this set is a man younger than 30 in good health and CMV-seronegative.

The chain combines TRBV7-2 with TRBJ2-7, with D unclear. The ends were cut back, 1 base at V and 9 bases at J, with 19 bases in the middle. Germline V gene data show CDR1 as SGHTA and CDR2 as FQGNSA. The CDR3 sequence is 15 residues long. CDR3 residues: CASSLGGRLPTRQYF. The DNA for the CDR3 is TGTGCCAGCAGCTTAGGTGGCAGGTTGCCTACGAGGCAGTACTTC.

CDR3 residues: CATAGGLGGYTF. The CDR3 DNA follows: TGTGCCACCGCAGGGGGCTTGGGTGGCTACACCTTC. The chain links TRBV19 to TRBJ1-2, with TRBD1 matching over 8 bases. The CDR3 contains 12 residues. V shed 10 bases and J 7 bases; nucleotides not matched to a gene: 8. Germline V gene lookup returns CDR1 LNHDA and CDR2 SQIVND (reference sequence).

V usage is TRBV12-5 and J usage is TRBJ2-5; 8 bases align to TRBD1. The J call is in doubt because the DNA end fits TRBJ2-7 better. The CDR3 loop spans 13 amino acids. Germline V gene sequence: CDR1 LGHNT, CDR2 FRNRAP. CDR3 DNA: TGTGCTAGTGGTTCTATTACAGGGGGCGAGCAGTACTTC. Amino acid sequence: CASGSITGGEQYF.

V and J are TRBV6-5 and TRBJ1-1; 7 bases align to TRBD1. Germline loops: CDR1 MNHEY, CDR2 SVGAGI. After removal of 5 bases from V and 6 bases from J, the junction contained 9 bases not matched to a gene. This CDR3 contains 14 residues. CDR3 DNA: TGTGCCAGCAGTAGATCGACAGGGCAGGCTGAAGCTTTCTTT. Translated, it gives CASSRSTGQAEAFF.

The chain employs TRBV18 and TRBJ1-1; no clear D gene. The CDR3 has 14 residues. V lost 5 bases and J 11 bases, leaving 21 bases between the germline ends. CDR1 and CDR2 from the germline V gene are KGHSH and LQKENI. The CDR3 DNA reads TGTGCCAGCTCATACCAGACGGGTGAAAGCACGGCTTTCTTT. It specifies CASSYQTGESTAFF.

This chain joins TRBV6-4 and TRBJ2-3, with 12 positions matching TRBD2. Germline V lookup: CDR1 MRHNA, CDR2 SNTAGT. With 5 bases clipped from V and 5 bases from J, the junction kept 5 bases outside the gene matches. The CDR3 extends over 15 amino acids. The chain's CDR3 is CASSPGTSGQDTQYF. The CDR3 DNA reads TGTGCCAGCAGTCCGGGGACTAGCGGGCAAGATACGCAGTATTTT.

The genes are TRBV7-8 and TRBJ1-4; D is perhaps TRBD1 (5 bases). Trimming removed 4 bases at V and 8 bases at J, with 23 bases between. Germline CDR1 SGHVS, CDR2 FQNEAQ. CDR3 size: 17 residues. The DNA of the CDR3 is TGTGCCAGCAGCTCTAGGGACTTGGGGGGACCCGCAGAAAAACTGTTTTTT. Residues: CASSSRDLGGPAEKLFF.

V is TRBV5-1 and J is TRBJ2-1; D is perhaps TRBD1 (6 bases). Germline lookup yields CDR1 SGHRS and CDR2 YFSETQ. The V and J ends lost 6 bases and 5 bases respectively, with 12 bases between them. The CDR3 totals 13 residues. The CDR3 bases are TGCGCCAGCAACTCAGGGGTCCACAATGAGCAGTTCTTC. Amino acid sequence: CASNSGVHNEQFF.